This T cell receptor (beta chain) is from a study of blood T cell repertoires in COVID-19 (dated by TCRdb to the early 2020s). Broadly, across the study: Samples covering the acute and convalescent phases of COVID-19 were provided by collaborators in the United States, Italy and Spain. HLA class I and class II types, where available, came from metadata supplied by the sample provider rather than from assay-based typing. The dataset comprised deeply sampled blood TCRbeta repertoires from subjects exposed to, actively infected with, or recovered from COVID-19. A freely available public database, intended as a resource for researchers studying the immune response to SARS-CoV-2, is where the repertoires were released. The material from the prospective study consisted of cDNA or gDNA derived from T cells, B-cell-depleted T cells, or PBMCs. The samples were drawn from two sources: the first 160 participants of the ongoing ImmuneRACE study, and 1,000 to 1,500 subjects contributed by 6 global collaborators. Sample metadata almost always included a de-identified subject ID, COVID-19 status, age in years and sex. Summary of the overall study and its limitations: The amount of clinical and demographic metadata varied by source and participant and was provided uncurated.

The CDR3 covers 12 residues, taking in both the cysteine and the phenylalanine. Left in the record is the CDR3 DNA by itself, 36 bases read in frame from the first base. From V the trimming removes 4 bases and from J it removes 8 bases, while the gene matches leave 5 bases of the junction unaccounted for. The germline V gene sets CDR1 to SGHDT and CDR2 to YYEEEE. Each collaborating institution followed its own protocols to collect whole blood in K2EDTA tubes. For TCRbeta analysis, collaborators shipped samples as frozen whole blood, isolated PBMCs, or DNA extracted from either of those sample types. Notes on this clone: Its cognate antigen has yet to be identified. Base quality data are lacking; no much larger clone is found one base away.

TCRbeta CDR3 regions were amplified from genomic DNA by means of the immunoSEQ Assay, a bias-controlled multiplex PCR. Per the original workflow: Nucleated cell counts per sample were estimated from amplification of reference gene primers within the assay. Sequence reads were collapsed and filtered to measure the absolute abundance of every unique TCRbeta CDR3 rearrangement. Productive Simpson clonality was computed per sample as the square root of Simpson's diversity index over productive rearrangements. TCRdb took over this immuneACCESS table, retaining in-frame rearrangements with V and J assigned. Such tables are incomplete; in checked studies, under half of the missing clones stem from an unresolved V gene, and the remainder is unexplained. V, J and clone size reflect that table, while D and trimming were determined from the DNA. The sample yields a few hundred thousand clones; more than 70% were counted once. The top ten clonotypes cover 0.95% to 1.5% of the sample.

The chain employs TRBV5-6 and TRBJ1-1; 7 central nucleotides agree with TRBD1. The sequenced sample was peripheral blood. The sequence came from a man aged 40-49 years with acute or convalescent COVID-19. The DNA is TGTGCCAGCAGCCGGGACAGAGTAGAAGCTTTCTTT. This sequence encodes CASSRDRVEAFF.